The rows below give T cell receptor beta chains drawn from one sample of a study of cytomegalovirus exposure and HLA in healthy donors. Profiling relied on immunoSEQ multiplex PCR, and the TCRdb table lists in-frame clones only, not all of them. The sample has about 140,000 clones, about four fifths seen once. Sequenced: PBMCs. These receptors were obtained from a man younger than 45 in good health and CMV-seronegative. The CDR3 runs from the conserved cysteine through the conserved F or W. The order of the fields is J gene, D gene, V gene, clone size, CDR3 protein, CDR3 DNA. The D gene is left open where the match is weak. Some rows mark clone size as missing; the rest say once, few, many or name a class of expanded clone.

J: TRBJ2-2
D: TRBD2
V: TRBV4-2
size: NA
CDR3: CASSQDPLAGTGELFF
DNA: TGTGCCAGCAGCCAAGACCCACTAGCGGGGACCGGGGAGCTGTTTTTT

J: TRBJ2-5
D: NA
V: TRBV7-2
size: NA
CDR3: CASSVAVGTVQETQYF
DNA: TGTGCCAGCAGCGTAGCGGTGGGGACAGTACAAGAGACCCAGTACTTC

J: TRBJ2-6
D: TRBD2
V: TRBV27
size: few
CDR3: CASSPRGVITGANVLTF
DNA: TGTGCCAGCAGCCCTCGGGGGGTAATTACTGGGGCCAACGTCCTGACTTTC

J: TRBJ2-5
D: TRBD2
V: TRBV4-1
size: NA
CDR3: CASSQQGGRGQETQYF
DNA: TGCGCCAGCAGCCAACAAGGCGGGAGGGGACAAGAGACCCAGTACTTC

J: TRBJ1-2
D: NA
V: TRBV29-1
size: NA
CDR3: CSVALTGLFGGYTF
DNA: TGCAGCGTTGCCCTGACAGGACTTTTTGGTGGCTACACCTTC

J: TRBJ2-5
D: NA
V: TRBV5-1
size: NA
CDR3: CASSTALLAETQYF
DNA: TGCGCCAGCAGCACCGCCTTACTAGCCGAGACCCAGTACTTC

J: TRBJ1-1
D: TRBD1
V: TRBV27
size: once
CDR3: CASSLLPGQGTTEAFF
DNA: TGTGCCAGCAGTTTGTTACCGGGACAGGGTACCACTGAAGCTTTCTTT

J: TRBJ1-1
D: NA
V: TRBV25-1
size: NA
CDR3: CASSDWDTPNTEAFF
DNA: TGTGCCAGCAGTGACTGGGACACCCCGAACACTGAAGCTTTCTTT

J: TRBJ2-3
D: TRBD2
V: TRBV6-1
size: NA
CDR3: CASHAPQRGIDTQYF
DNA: TGTGCCAGCCATGCCCCCCAGCGGGGGATAGATACGCAGTATTTT

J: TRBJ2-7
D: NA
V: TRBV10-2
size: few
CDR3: CASIDFRGGSYEQYF
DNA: TGCGCCAGCATCGACTTCAGGGGCGGCTCCTACGAGCAGTACTTC

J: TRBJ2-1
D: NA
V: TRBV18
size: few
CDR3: CASSPQRAPYLNEQFF
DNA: TGTGCCAGCTCACCCCAGCGGGCCCCCTACCTGAATGAGCAGTTCTTC

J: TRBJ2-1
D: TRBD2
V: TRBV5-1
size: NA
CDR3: CASSLGSGIPNEQFF
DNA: TGCGCCAGCAGCTTGGGTAGCGGGATCCCCAATGAGCAGTTCTTC

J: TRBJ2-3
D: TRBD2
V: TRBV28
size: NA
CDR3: CAIGSGGAGDTQYF
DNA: TGTGCCATCGGTAGCGGGGGCGCGGGAGATACGCAGTATTTT

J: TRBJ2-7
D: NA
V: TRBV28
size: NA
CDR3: CASSLGGASYEQYF
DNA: TGTGCCAGCAGTTTAGGAGGGGCTTCCTACGAGCAGTACTTC

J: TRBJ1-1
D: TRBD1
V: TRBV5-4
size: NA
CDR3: CASSETGTGLTEAFF
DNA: TGTGCCAGCAGTGAGACCGGGACAGGGTTGACTGAAGCTTTCTTT

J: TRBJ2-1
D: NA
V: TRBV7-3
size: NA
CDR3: CASSQYGGNYNEQFF
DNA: TGTGCCAGCAGCCAATATGGGGGGAACTACAATGAGCAGTTCTTC

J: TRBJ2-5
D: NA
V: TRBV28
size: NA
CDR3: CASSLRQTQYF
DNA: TGTGCCAGCAGTTTACGTCAGACCCAGTACTTC

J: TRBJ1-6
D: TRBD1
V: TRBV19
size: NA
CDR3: CASSARGLNSPLHF
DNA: TGTGCCAGTAGCGCCAGGGGGCTAAATTCACCCCTCCACTTT

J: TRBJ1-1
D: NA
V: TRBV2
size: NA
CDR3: CASSLLSREAFF
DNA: TGTGCCAGCAGTTTATTATCTAGGGAGGCTTTCTTT

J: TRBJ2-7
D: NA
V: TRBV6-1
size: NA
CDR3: CASSGTGLDEQYF
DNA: TGTGCCAGCAGTGGCACAGGGTTGGACGAGCAGTACTTC

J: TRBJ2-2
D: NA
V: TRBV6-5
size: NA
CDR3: CASSYAGANTGELFF
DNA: TGTGCCAGCAGTTACGCAGGGGCGAACACCGGGGAGCTGTTTTTT

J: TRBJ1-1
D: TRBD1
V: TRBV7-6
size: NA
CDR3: CASSSRQGDTEAFF
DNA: TGTGCCAGCAGCTCCCGACAGGGAGACACTGAAGCTTTCTTT

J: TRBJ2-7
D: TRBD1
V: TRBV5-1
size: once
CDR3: CASSIDRGASSYEQYF
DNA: TGCGCCAGCAGCATCGACAGGGGCGCTAGCTCCTACGAGCAGTACTTC

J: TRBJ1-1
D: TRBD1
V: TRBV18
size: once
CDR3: CASSRTGGNTEAFF
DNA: TGTGCCAGCTCAAGGACAGGGGGCAACACTGAAGCTTTCTTT

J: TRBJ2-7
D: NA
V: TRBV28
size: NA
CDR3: CASGGRYEQYF
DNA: TGTGCCAGCGGGGGCCGCTACGAGCAGTACTTC

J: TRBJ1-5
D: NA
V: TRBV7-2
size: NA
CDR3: CASSFRASNQPQHF
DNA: TGTGCCAGCAGCTTTCGCGCTAGCAATCAGCCCCAGCATTTT

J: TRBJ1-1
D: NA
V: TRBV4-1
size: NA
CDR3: CASSQVDGDEAFF
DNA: TGCGCCAGCAGCCAAGTGGACGGGGATGAAGCTTTCTTT

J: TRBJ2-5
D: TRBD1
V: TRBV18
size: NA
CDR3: CASSATSGGFQETQYF
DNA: TGTGCCAGCTCAGCCACTTCAGGGGGCTTCCAAGAGACCCAGTACTTC

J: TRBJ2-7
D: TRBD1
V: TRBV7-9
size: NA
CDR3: CASSRYPGQAPTGYEQYF
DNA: TGTGCCAGCAGTCGATATCCGGGACAGGCGCCAACCGGTTACGAGCAGTACTTC

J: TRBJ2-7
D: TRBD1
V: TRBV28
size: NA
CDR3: CASSTGTATLASYEQYF
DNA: TGTGCCAGCAGTACCGGGACAGCCACCTTAGCCTCCTACGAGCAGTACTTC

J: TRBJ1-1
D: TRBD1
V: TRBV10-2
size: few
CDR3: CASSPRQGGTEAFF
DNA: TGCGCCAGCAGCCCACGACAGGGGGGCACTGAAGCTTTCTTT

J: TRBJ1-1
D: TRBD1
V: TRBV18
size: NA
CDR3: CASSPGQGWTEAFF
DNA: TGTGCCAGCTCACCGGGACAGGGTTGGACTGAAGCTTTCTTT

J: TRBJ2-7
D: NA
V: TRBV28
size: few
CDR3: CASRTVDEQYF
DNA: TGTGCCAGCAGAACGGTCGACGAGCAGTACTTC

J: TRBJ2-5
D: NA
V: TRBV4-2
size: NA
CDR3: CASSQDVRETQYF
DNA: TGTGCCAGCAGCCAAGATGTGCGGGAGACCCAGTACTTC

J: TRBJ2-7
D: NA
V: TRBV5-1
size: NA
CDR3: CASSLGTAPSSYEQYF
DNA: TGCGCCAGCAGCTTGGGGACAGCCCCTAGCTCCTACGAGCAGTACTTC